The entry below describes one T cell receptor beta chain. Its antigen is unknown. Sequence at one end of the junction differs from germline and may be a read error. The sample originates from a study of naive and memory T cell subsets. General observations from the study: There was no ground truth to check naive and memory subset results. Between naive and memory subsets, TCR abundance power law exponents differed.

Both TRBC1 and TRBC2 were covered by a beta constant-region primer of two equimolar oligonucleotides. The ligated cDNA underwent four PCR rounds using SP2 and nested alpha and beta constant-region primers. Each CDR3 protein is one row after TCRdb ran MiXCR on the UMI-ligation and nested PCR reads. The sample has 120,000 or so distinct CDR3 sequences; 36% are singletons. Germline CDR1 SGHRS, CDR2 YFSETQ. The length of the CDR3 is 15 residues. Sequential positive selection took CD4 T cells first, then CD8 T cells. The genes are TRBV5-1 and TRBJ2-7; 10 positions match TRBD2. Sequencing used central memory CD4+ T cells from blood. The clonotype originates from a human donor in good health. The CDR3 DNA reads as TGCGCCAGCAGTTTGGGACTAGCGTCCGCCTACGAGCAGTACTTC. As protein: CASSLGLASAYEQYF. Full variable domain (rest looked up from reference TRBV5-1 and TRBJ2-7): KAGVTQTPRYLIKTRGQQVTLSCSPISGHRSVSWYQQTPGQGLQFLFEYFSETQRNKGNFPGRFSGRQFSNSRSEMNVSTLELGDSALYLCASSLGLASAYEQYFGPGTRLTVT.